The next 21 T cell receptor beta chains were all read from a single sample in a study of blood T cell repertoires in COVID-19 (dated by TCRdb to 2019 to 2021). Library prep was done by the immunoSEQ multiplex PCR assay. TCRdb took over this immuneACCESS table, retaining in-frame rearrangements with V and J assigned. Such tables are incomplete; in checked studies, under half of the missing clones stem from an unresolved V gene, and the remainder is unexplained. The sample contains some 290,000 clones, roughly nine tenths of them found a single time. The leading ten clones occupy 3.5% to 4% of the sample. The material sequenced was peripheral blood. The receptors here all came from a man aged 18 to 29 with active or convalescent COVID-19.

The chain combines TRBV28 with TRBJ2-7, with a tentative D call TRBD2 (5 bases). The germline V and J ends were trimmed by 7 bases and 4 bases, with 11 bases remaining between them. The CDR3 is 12 residues long. In germline, CDR1 is MDHEN, CDR2 SYDVKM. CDR3 DNA sequence: TGTGCCAGCAAGAGGACTGGTTACGAGCAGTACTTC. It encodes CASKRTGYEQYF. Full variable domain (remainder filled in from reference TRBV28 and TRBJ2-7): DVKVTQSSRYLVKRTGEKVFLECVQDMDHENMFWYRQDPGLGLRLIYFSYDVKMKEKGDIPEGYSVSREKKERFSLILESASTNQTSMYLCASKRTGYEQYFGPGTRLTVT.

The CDR3 sequence is CASSQDPRGLEGYTF. The CDR3 DNA sequence: TGTGCCAGCAGCCAAGATCCCAGGGGGTTGGAAGGCTACACCTTC. The rearrangement links TRBV3-1 (or the pseudogene TRBV3-2) to TRBJ1-2; 7 bases align to TRBD1. This CDR3 region has 15 residues. The trim removed 0 bases at V and 8 bases at J, leaving 9 bases unmatched. Germline V gene lookup returns CDR1 LGHDT and CDR2 YNNKEL (reference sequence).

The chain is built from TRBV29-1 and TRBJ2-1; D remains unclear. The CDR3 runs to 13 residues. V was trimmed by 4 bases and J by 4 bases, leaving 11 bases between them. From germline, CDR1 is SQVTM and CDR2 ANQGSEA. CDR3 coding DNA: TGCAGCGTTGTGGAGAACACATACAATGAGCAGTTCTTC. Translated: CSVVENTYNEQFF.

The table lists this clone with many counts. This chain uses TRBV4-3 with TRBJ1-1; tentative D call: TRBD1 (6 bases). Germline CDR1 and CDR2: LGHNA and YSLEER. Between the trimmed V and J ends, which lost 0 bases and 1 base, there was a span of 15 bases. The CDR3 extends over 17 amino acids. The CDR3 DNA reads as TGCGCCAGCAGCCAAGAGCGGCCAGGGGCGCGGAACACTGAAGCTTTCTTT. Its translation: CASSQERPGARNTEAFF.

This chain uses TRBV18 with TRBJ2-1; 8 bases map to TRBD2. Trimming at V came to 3 bases and at J to 6 bases, leaving 4 bases not matched to a gene. This CDR3 has 14 residues. CDR1 and CDR2 from the germline V gene are KGHSH and LQKENI. Written as DNA, the CDR3 is TGTGCCAGCTCACCGGGACTAGAGATCAATGAGCAGTTCTTC. This translates into CASSPGLEINEQFF.

V is TRBV3-1 (or the pseudogene TRBV3-2) and J is TRBJ2-5; 8 nucleotides align to TRBD2. Germline CDR1 is LGHDT and CDR2 is YNNKEL (reference sequence). Trimming removed 0 bases from V and 4 bases from J; junction bases left unmatched: 4. The CDR3 length is 15 residues. CDR3 coding DNA: TGTGCCAGCAGCCAAGATTGGACTAGCTCAGAGACCCAGTACTTC. Its translation: CASSQDWTSSETQYF.

V gene TRBV7-3 combines with J gene TRBJ2-1, with a weak D call TRBD2 (6 bases). The length of the CDR3 is 15 residues. The V end was cut by 4 bases, the J end by 0 bases, with 10 bases between. Germline V gene data show CDR1 as SGHTA and CDR2 as FQGTGA. CDR3 residues: CASSSGTLSYNEQFF. The CDR3 DNA sequence: TGTGCCAGCAGCTCCGGGACTCTCTCCTACAATGAGCAGTTCTTC.

The V call is TRBV11-2, the J call TRBJ2-1; 7 bases align to TRBD2. The V gene's germline CDR1 is SGHAT and CDR2 FQNNGV. V lost 3 bases and J lost 7; bases outside the gene matches: 9. The CDR3 covers 15 residues. In DNA form, the CDR3 reads TGTGCCAGCAGCTTGGGAGGGCGCCTCTGGAATGAGCAGTTCTTC. Residues: CASSLGGRLWNEQFF.

J is TRBJ1-1 and V is TRBV6-6; 7 bases are a match to TRBD1. Trimming at V came to 0 bases and at J to 0 bases, leaving 1 base not matched to a gene. CDR3 length: 15 amino acids. CDR1 is MNHNY, CDR2 SVGAGI, per germline (reference sequence). The CDR3 coding sequence is TGTGCCAGCAGTTACTCCACAGGGGTGAACACTGAAGCTTTCTTT. Encoded protein: CASSYSTGVNTEAFF.

This clone was seen only a few times. V usage is TRBV2 and J usage is TRBJ1-2; 7 nucleotides match TRBD1. The CDR3 consists of 13 residues. Germline lookup yields CDR1 SNHLY and CDR2 FYNNEI. V dropped 5 bases and J dropped 10; count of bases not matched to a gene: 10. The CDR3 nucleotides read TGTGCCAGCAGTTCCCGGGACAGAGTAGACTACACCTTC. Amino acid sequence: CASSSRDRVDYTF.

This chain links TRBV25-1 with TRBJ1-2; TRBD1 is a possible D gene (5 bases). Germline CDR1 is MGHDK and CDR2 is SYGVNS. V lost 5 bases and J lost 4, with 8 bases in between. The CDR3 extends over 12 amino acids. The CDR3 is CASSRQLYGYTF. CDR3 coding DNA: TGTGCCAGCAGTCGACAGCTCTATGGCTACACCTTC.

Only a few counts were recorded for this clone. This chain links TRBV4-2 with TRBJ2-1; 9 bases align to TRBD1. CDR1 is LGHNA and CDR2 is YNFKEQ in the germline V gene. The CDR3 runs to 15 residues. Trimming removed 3 bases from V and 8 bases from J; junction bases left unmatched: 8. The CDR3 protein is CASSQVQGASDEQFF. CDR3 in DNA: TGTGCCAGCAGCCAGGTACAGGGGGCGAGCGATGAGCAGTTCTTC.

J is TRBJ1-5 and V is TRBV6-2 or TRBV6-3; 9 nucleotides line up with TRBD1. Germline V CDR1 and CDR2: MNHEY, SVGEGT. This CDR3 is 13 amino acids long. Trimming at V came to 4 bases and at J to 5 bases, leaving 0 bases not matched to a gene. The DNA of the CDR3 is TGTGCCAGCAGTTGGGACAGGGATCAGCCCCAGCATTTT. Translating it yields CASSWDRDQPQHF.

The rearrangement joins TRBV19 to TRBJ2-1; 10 bases map to TRBD2. The ends lost 4 bases at V and 1 base at J; junction bases unmatched: 7. CDR3 length: 17 residues. The germline CDR1 and CDR2 sequences are LNHDA and SQIVND (reference sequence). Written as DNA, the CDR3 is TGTGCCAGTAGTACCCCTAGCGGGAGTCTTTCCTACAATGAGCAGTTCTTC. It codes for CASSTPSGSLSYNEQFF. Combining the CDR3 with reference TRBV19 and TRBJ2-1 gives the whole variable domain DGGITQSPKYLFRKEGQNVTLSCEQNLNHDAMYWYRQDPGQGLRLIYYSQIVNDFQKGDIAEGYSVSREKKESFPLTVTSAQKNPTAFYLCASSTPSGSLSYNEQFFGPGTRLTVL.

This chain links TRBV6-6 with TRBJ2-5; unclear D gene. CDR3 size: 15 residues. Deletions cut 2 bases from V and 0 bases from J, with 10 bases between. Germline-derived CDR1 and CDR2 are MNHNY and SVGAGI (reference sequence). CDR3: CASSYPQAYQETQYF. In DNA form, the CDR3 reads TGTGCCAGCAGTTACCCGCAGGCATACCAAGAGACCCAGTACTTC.

This clone was seen only once. J is TRBJ1-5 and V is TRBV7-9; TRBD1 matches at 7 bases. Germline-derived CDR1 and CDR2 are SEHNR and FQNEAQ (reference sequence). After removal of 4 bases from V and 7 bases from J, the junction contained 7 bases not matched to a gene. This CDR3 region has 14 residues. CDR3 sequence: CASSSTGMGQPQHF. The DNA for the CDR3 is TGTGCCAGCAGCTCGACAGGGATGGGCCAGCCCCAGCATTTT.

The genes are TRBV3-1 (or the pseudogene TRBV3-2) and TRBJ1-2, with D uncertain. Trimming cost V 1 base and J 1 base, with 7 bases left between them. The CDR3 is 14 residues long. Per germline, CDR1 LGHDT and CDR2 YNNKEL (reference sequence). The CDR3 region is CASSQGAVNYGYTF. CDR3 sequence (DNA): TGTGCCAGCAGCCAAGGAGCCGTTAACTATGGCTACACCTTC.

The chain has TRBV5-4 and TRBJ2-2, with a weak D call TRBD2 (6 bases). Germline values: CDR1 SGHNT, CDR2 YYREEE (reference sequence). The V end lost 7 bases, the J end lost 5 bases, and 9 bases lay between the germline ends. This CDR3 contains 12 residues. CDR3 in DNA: TGTGCCAGCGGCGGGGTTACCGGGGAGCTGTTTTTT. This gives the protein CASGGVTGELFF.

There are a few counts of this clone. The chain uses TRBV4-1 and TRBJ1-6; D not certain. Trimming took 2 bases from V and 17 from J, leaving 16 bases between them. This CDR3 has 13 amino acids. The germline gives CDR1 MGHRA, CDR2 YSYEKL. Written as DNA, the CDR3 is TGCGCCAGCAGCCAAATGCATGCGCTTGAGTTCCACTTT. Its translation is CASSQMHALEFHF.

The genes are TRBV27 and TRBJ2-7; D remains unclear. Germline V CDR1 and CDR2: MNHEY, SMNVEV (reference sequence). CDR3 length: 13 amino acids. Trimming cost V 4 bases and J 4 bases, with 11 bases left between them. CDR3 amino acids: CASSSGKTYEQYF. The DNA for the CDR3 is TGTGCCAGCAGTTCGGGTAAGACGTACGAGCAGTACTTC.

This clone appeared a few times. The chain has TRBV25-1 and TRBJ2-5; D is unresolved. Trimming cost V 3 bases and J 2 bases, with 10 bases left between them. The germline gives CDR1 MGHDK, CDR2 SYGVNS. The CDR3 length is 14 residues. CDR3 region: CASSEDDKQETQYF. DNA for the CDR3: TGTGCCAGCAGTGAGGATGACAAACAAGAGACCCAGTACTTC.